Below are 28 T cell receptor beta chains sequenced from a single sample in a study of early T cells in non-severe SARS-CoV-2 infection. TCRdb itself ran the 5' RACE reads through MiXCR, one entry per CDR3 protein. The sample yields around 77,000 distinct CDR3 sequences, about 14% seen once. The material was whole blood, obtained at baseline. These receptors were collected from an adult who was a healthcare worker with PCR-confirmed SARS-CoV-2 infection or an uninfected control (not recorded which).

This clonotype showed up many times. The chain combines TRBV7-9 with TRBJ2-7; TRBD2 might be the D (5 bases). The CDR3 has 12 amino acids. Per the germline V gene, CDR1 is SEHNR and CDR2 is FQNEAQ (reference sequence). V lost 7 bases and J 7 bases, leaving 14 bases between the germline ends. CDR3 nucleotide sequence: TGTGCCAGCACCCGGGAAGCTGCGGAGCAGTACTTC. Amino acid sequence: CASTREAAEQYF.

This clonotype showed up just a few times. CDR3 residues: CAWRLTTVTGNTIYF. The CDR3 DNA follows: TGTGCCTGGAGGTTAACGACAGTTACTGGAAACACCATATATTTT. The gene calls are TRBV30 and TRBJ1-3; possibly TRBD1 for D (5 bases). Germline V gene sequence: CDR1 GTSNPN, CDR2 SVGIG (reference sequence). The CDR3 covers 15 residues. V lost 3 bases and J 2 bases, leaving 14 bases between the germline ends.

The rearrangement uses TRBV11-2 and TRBJ2-7; D is unresolved. This CDR3 comprises 12 residues. CDR1 is SGHAT, CDR2 FQNNGV, per germline. Trimming took 0 bases from V and 4 from J, leaving 4 bases between them. The CDR3 nucleotides read TGTGCCAGCAGCTTAGATTGGTACGAGCAGTACTTC. Translated, it gives CASSLDWYEQYF.

The chain is built from TRBV6-2 or TRBV6-3 and TRBJ1-5, with D maybe TRBD1 (5 bases). With 6 bases removed from V and 6 bases from J, the gap between germline ends came to 18 bases. The length of the CDR3 is 15 residues. Germline V gives CDR1 MNHEY, CDR2 SVGEGT. This CDR3 is CASSSRAGRAQPQHF. The CDR3 DNA is TGTGCCAGCAGCTCACGAGCGGGGCGGGCTCAGCCCCAGCATTTT.

V and J are TRBV20-1 and TRBJ1-2; 8 nucleotides match TRBD1. Germline V gene lookup returns CDR1 DFQATT and CDR2 SNEGSKA (reference sequence). The CDR3 is made up of 14 amino acids. After removal of 4 bases from V and 4 bases from J, the junction contained 8 bases not matched to a gene. The CDR3 nucleotides are TGCAGTGCTACTACGGACAGGGTGGCCTATGGCTACACCTTC. Translating gives CSATTDRVAYGYTF.

The chain carries TRBV20-1 and TRBJ2-5; D gene ambiguous. Germline values: CDR1 DFQATT, CDR2 SNEGSKA (reference sequence). Trimming pared 5 bases from V and 5 bases from J, leaving 12 bases between. This CDR3 region has 12 residues. The CDR3 loop reads CSALVAWETQYF. DNA for the CDR3: TGCAGTGCTTTGGTTGCGTGGGAGACCCAGTACTTC.

The chain carries TRBV21-1 and TRBJ2-7; the listed D gene, TRBD1, was not tested against the DNA. TRBV21-1 is marked as a pseudogene. This CDR3 has 15 residues. The CDR3 spells CASCNRARGPYEQYF. For the CDR3, the DNA is TGTGCCAGCTGCAATCGAGCTCGGGGGCCCTACGAGCAGTACTTC.

This clonotype was recorded many times. V gene TRBV12-3 or TRBV12-4 combines with J gene TRBJ2-7; 8 bases map to TRBD1. V lost 6 bases, J lost 2 bases, and 3 bases stayed unmatched. This CDR3 comprises 13 residues. In DNA form, the CDR3 reads TGTGCCAGCAGCCGCAGGGGGCCCTACGAGCAGTACTTC. Protein product: CASSRRGPYEQYF.

The V gene is TRBV9, the J gene TRBJ2-7, with a weak D call TRBD2 (5 bases). V gave up 4 bases and J gave up 2 bases, with 10 bases separating them. From germline, CDR1 is SGDLS and CDR2 YYNGEE. The CDR3 extends over 13 amino acids. The CDR3 nucleotides read TGTGCCAGCAGCCCAGAGGGCCCCTACGAGCAGTACTTC. It is translated as CASSPEGPYEQYF.

The table lists this clonotype with a few counts. This sequence joins TRBV7-2 and TRBJ1-1; D perhaps matches TRBD1 (5 bases). Trimming removed 1 base from V and 6 bases from J, with 12 bases in between. This CDR3 has 14 amino acids. Germline V gene data show CDR1 as SGHTA and CDR2 as FQGNSA. The CDR3 nucleotides read TGTGCCAGCAGCTTAGTGGGGGAATCCGCTGAAGCTTTCTTT. Protein sequence: CASSLVGESAEAFF.

The chain combines TRBV20-1 with TRBJ2-1; 14 nucleotides match TRBD2. After removal of 5 bases from V and 6 bases from J, the junction contained 3 bases not matched to a gene. The CDR3 covers 14 residues. Looked up from germline, CDR1 is DFQATT and CDR2 is SNEGSKA (reference sequence). CDR3 DNA: TGCAGTGCTCGACTAGCGGGAGGGGGCAATGAGCAGTTCTTC. Its protein product is CSARLAGGGNEQFF.

This rearrangement joins TRBV20-1 to TRBJ2-3; possible D gene TRBD2, 6 bases. The CDR3 runs 15 residues. Germline V CDR1 and CDR2: DFQATT, SNEGSKA (reference sequence). V lost 3 bases and J 2 bases, leaving 15 bases between the germline ends. The CDR3 loop reads CSARGRKGFTDTQYF. The CDR3, as DNA: TGCAGTGCTAGGGGGAGGAAGGGGTTCACAGATACGCAGTATTTT.

The chain has TRBV12-3 or TRBV12-4 and TRBJ2-5; no clear D. CDR3 length: 14 amino acids. The V gene lost 5 bases and the J gene lost 2 bases, with 12 bases spanning the gap. As DNA, the CDR3 is TGTGCCAGCAGTCGCACGGGCAGTCAAGAGACCCAGTACTTC. Translated: CASSRTGSQETQYF.

This clonotype appeared a few times. The V and J genes are TRBV6-6 and TRBJ2-5; 8 nucleotides match TRBD2. V was clipped by 0 bases and J by 2 bases; unmatched bases: 8. Germline CDR1 is MNHNY and CDR2 is SVGAGI (reference sequence). The CDR3 extends over 17 amino acids. The CDR3 sequence: CASSYSKLLADQETQYF. As DNA, the CDR3 is TGTGCCAGCAGTTACTCGAAGTTACTAGCGGATCAAGAGACCCAGTACTTC.

The rearrangement links TRBV7-3 to TRBJ1-6; no clear D. V was shortened by 4 bases and J by 4 bases, with 8 bases between the two germline ends. CDR3 length: 14 amino acids. In germline, CDR1 is SGHTA, CDR2 FQGTGA. In DNA, the CDR3 is TGTGCCAGCAGCTCCGCCGCTTATAATTCACCCCTCCACTTT. Translated: CASSSAAYNSPLHF.

This clonotype was counted only a few times. This chain connects TRBV7-2 to TRBJ1-3; 8 bases are a match to TRBD1. The CDR3 sequence is 15 residues long. Germline values: CDR1 SGHTA, CDR2 FQGNSA. V trimming: 5 bases; J trimming: 1 base; junction bases outside the gene matches: 4. DNA of the CDR3: TGTGCCAGCAGCCGACAGGGGCCATCTGGAAACACCATATATTTT. Encoded protein: CASSRQGPSGNTIYF.

This clonotype was counted a few times. The chain is built from TRBV7-6 and TRBJ2-7; D is perhaps TRBD2 (5 bases). CDR3 length: 16 residues. Germline CDR1 and CDR2: SGHVS and FNYEAQ. Trimming shortened V by 1 base and J by 1 base, and 14 bases separated the two germline ends. In nucleotides, the CDR3 is TGTGCCAGCAGCTTAGGTAGCGCCTCAGTTTCCTACGAGCAGTACTTC. Amino acid sequence: CASSLGSASVSYEQYF. Together with reference TRBV7-6 and TRBJ2-7, the CDR3 gives the full variable domain: GAGVSQSPRYKVTKRGQDVALRCDPISGHVSLYWYRQALGQGPEFLTYFNYEAQQDKSGLPNDRFSAERPEGSISTLTIQRTEQRDSAMYRCASSLGSASVSYEQYFGPGTRLTVT.

This clonotype was seen a handful of times. The chain combines TRBV2 with TRBJ2-3, with 9 bases matching TRBD2. Looked up from germline, CDR1 is SNHLY and CDR2 is FYNNEI. V was clipped by 6 bases and J by 4 bases; unmatched bases: 2. The CDR3 contains 13 residues. The CDR3 loop is CASSAGGADTQYF. As DNA, the CDR3 is TGTGCCAGCAGCGCGGGAGGGGCAGATACGCAGTATTTT.

This clonotype has ten or more counts. The V and J genes are TRBV3-1 and TRBJ2-1; D may be TRBD2 (5 bases). V lost 8 bases to trimming and J lost 6 bases, with 17 bases between them. CDR1 and CDR2 (germline): LGHDT, YNNKEL (reference sequence). The CDR3 runs to 14 residues. The CDR3 region has the DNA TGTGCCAGCCCCCACGGTCCCGAGGGCAATGAGCAGTTCTTC. As protein: CASPHGPEGNEQFF.

This clonotype was observed a handful of times. The chain carries TRBV7-6 and TRBJ2-1, with a tentative D call TRBD1 (5 bases). V lost 1 base, J lost 4 bases, and 17 bases lay in between. Germline CDR1 and CDR2: SGHVS and FNYEAQ. CDR3 size: 17 residues. The CDR3 here is CASSLELGALPYNEQFF. Here the CDR3 DNA reads TGTGCCAGCAGCTTAGAGTTAGGGGCCCTTCCTTACAATGAGCAGTTCTTC.

V gene TRBV11-2 combines with J gene TRBJ2-5, with D possibly being TRBD1 or TRBD2 (5 bases each). The CDR3 has 14 residues. The V end was cut by 7 bases, the J end by 4 bases, with 16 bases between. Germline V gives CDR1 SGHAT, CDR2 FQNNGV. CDR3 bases: TGTGCCAGCACCCAGAGGGACGGCGGAGAGACCCAGTACTTC. This gives the protein CASTQRDGGETQYF. The whole variable domain, filled in from reference TRBV11-2 and TRBJ2-5, reads EAGVAQSPRYKIIEKRQSVAFWCNPISGHATLYWYQQILGQGPKLLIQFQNNGVVDDSQLPKDRFSAERLKGVDSTLKIQPAKLEDSAVYLCASTQRDGGETQYFGPGTRLLVL.

At least ten counts were recorded for this clonotype. The rearrangement uses TRBV12-3 or TRBV12-4 and TRBJ1-2; D is uncertain. V lost 7 bases to trimming and J lost 0 bases, with 12 bases between them. This CDR3 contains 14 residues. CDR3 nucleotide sequence: TGTGCCAGCACAGTTCAGATAGCTAACTATGGCTACACCTTC. This encodes CASTVQIANYGYTF.

This clonotype was seen ten or more times. This chain uses TRBV7-3 with TRBJ2-1; the D is unclear. This CDR3 is 14 amino acids long. Germline V gene sequence: CDR1 SGHTA, CDR2 FQGTGA. The V gene lost 5 bases and the J gene lost 4 bases, with 12 bases spanning the gap. CDR3 DNA sequence: TGTGCCAGCAGCCCTCCTGGCGCTTACAATGAGCAGTTCTTC. Its translation is CASSPPGAYNEQFF.

This chain connects TRBV4-2 to TRBJ1-1, with 7 nucleotides matching TRBD1. The CDR3 spans 14 residues. Trimming removed 3 bases from V and 4 bases from J; junction bases left unmatched: 5. Germline V gene lookup returns CDR1 LGHNA and CDR2 YNFKEQ. CDR3 sequence reads: CASSQGGTATEAFF. CDR3 in DNA: TGTGCCAGCAGCCAGGGAGGGACAGCCACTGAAGCTTTCTTT.

This clonotype was found many times. The chain employs TRBV6-2 or TRBV6-3 and TRBJ2-1; 9 bases match TRBD2. V was pared by 0 bases and J by 3 bases, with 0 bases of the junction left unmatched. This CDR3 is built from 15 residues. Per germline, CDR1 MNHEY and CDR2 SVGEGT. The chain's CDR3 is CASSYSAGGYNEQFF. The CDR3 DNA sequence: TGTGCCAGCAGTTACTCAGCGGGAGGCTACAATGAGCAGTTCTTC.

This clonotype was observed at least ten times. The chain carries TRBV14 and TRBJ1-6; the D is unclear. The CDR3 sequence is 14 residues long. Looked up from germline, CDR1 is SGHDN and CDR2 is FVKESK. The V gene lost 1 base and the J gene lost 6 bases, with 7 bases spanning the gap. CDR3 sequence (DNA): TGTGCCAGCAGCCAAGCATTGTCTAATTCACCCCTCCACTTT. It yields the protein CASSQALSNSPLHF.

This clonotype was seen at least ten times. V and J are TRBV6-1 and TRBJ1-5; no reliable D call. The CDR3 spans 14 residues. CDR1 and CDR2 (germline): MNHNS, SASEGT. The germline V and J ends were trimmed by 5 bases and 5 bases, with 13 bases remaining between them. The CDR3: CASSFLGPHQPQHF. The CDR3 coding sequence is TGTGCCAGCAGTTTTCTAGGGCCCCATCAGCCCCAGCATTTT.

The chain employs TRBV19 and TRBJ1-2, with TRBD1 matching 8 bases. There are 13 residues in the CDR3. V gave up 9 bases and J gave up 8 bases; unmatched junction bases: 11. Germline values: CDR1 LNHDA, CDR2 SQIVND (reference sequence). The CDR3 reads CASRDRITLGYTF. CDR3 nucleotide sequence: TGTGCCAGCCGGGACAGGATAACCCTCGGCTACACCTTC. Combining the CDR3 with reference TRBV19 and TRBJ1-2 gives the whole variable domain DGGITQSPKYLFRKEGQNVTLSCEQNLNHDAMYWYRQDPGQGLRLIYYSQIVNDFQKGDIAEGYSVSREKKESFPLTVTSAQKNPTAFYLCASRDRITLGYTFGSGTRLTVV.